These 12 T cell receptor beta chains were sequenced from one sample in a study of regulatory T cells in long-lasting Graves disease. According to the study, TCR beta libraries were built with iRepertoire HTBI primers and CDR3-region Arm-PCR. TCRdb called the multiplex PCR reads again in MiXCR, with one record for every CDR3 protein. The sample shows over 400,000 distinct CDR3 sequences, around 15% of them seen only once. Indicated time point: newly diagnosed GD, antithyroid drugs for less than 3 months. After RNA was extracted from PBMCs, the TCR library was made from it. These data also featured in a second study, about T cells in Graves' hyperthyroidism and ophthalmopathy.

Sequenced here: peripheral blood mononuclear cells (PBMCs), sampled at new diagnosis, from a patient treated with antithyroid drugs. The source is a woman aged 45-65 years with Graves disease.

This clonotype was detected only a few times. The chain has TRBV19 and TRBJ2-7; D may be TRBD2 (6 bases). The germline V and J ends were trimmed by 3 bases and 5 bases, with 17 bases remaining between them. CDR1 and CDR2 from the germline V gene are LNHDA and SQIVND (reference sequence). The CDR3 sequence is 15 residues long. This CDR3 is CASSMGREFFHEQYF. Here the CDR3 DNA reads TGTGCCAGTAGTATGGGCCGGGAGTTTTTCCACGAGCAGTACTTC.

In regard to this clonotype: At one boundary the junction diverges from the germline segment, which might be a read error. The gene calls are TRBV4-1 and TRBJ2-2, with D hard to call. Germline-derived CDR1 and CDR2 are MGHRA and YSYEKL. The CDR3 has 15 residues. The CDR3 region has the DNA TGTGCCAGCAGCGAGAGGAACGATGGGGAAGGGGAGCTGTTTTTT. It yields the protein CASSERNDGEGELFF.

The V gene is TRBV7-9, the J gene TRBJ2-7; 12 bases are shared with TRBD2. Germline V lookup: CDR1 SEHNR, CDR2 FQNEAQ (reference sequence). The junction had 10 bases not matched to a gene; V was cut back by 3 bases and J by 4 bases. The CDR3 length is 17 residues. Here the CDR3 DNA reads TGTGCCAGCAGCTTCAGCCTAGCGGGAGGGGAATTTTACGAGCAGTACTTC. Amino acid sequence: CASSFSLAGGEFYEQYF.

V and J are TRBV3-1 and TRBJ2-2; 7 nucleotides agree with TRBD1. This CDR3 contains 16 residues. Germline V gene lookup returns CDR1 LGHDT and CDR2 YNNKEL (reference sequence). After removal of 4 bases from V and 5 bases from J, the junction contained 10 bases not matched to a gene. The CDR3 here is CASSPRDSPKTGELFF. The DNA for the CDR3 is TGTGCCAGCAGCCCCCGGGACAGTCCTAAGACCGGGGAGCTGTTTTTT.

This clonotype has a count of ten or more. CDR3 amino acids: CASSQVSGSSDEQFF. The CDR3 DNA reads as TGTGCCAGCAGCCAGGTTAGCGGGAGTAGTGATGAGCAGTTCTTC. The chain employs TRBV3-1 and TRBJ2-1, with 9 bases aligning to TRBD2. CDR3 length: 15 residues. Germline V gene lookup returns CDR1 LGHDT and CDR2 YNNKEL (reference sequence). The V gene end was trimmed by 3 bases and the J gene end by 8 bases; junction bases not matched to a gene: 8.

The sample holds many counts of this clonotype. The chain combines TRBV7-9 with TRBJ2-5; D is perhaps TRBD2 (5 bases). This CDR3 is 13 amino acids long. Between the trimmed V and J ends, which lost 1 base and 7 bases, there was a span of 10 bases. Germline CDR1 SEHNR, CDR2 FQNEAQ (reference sequence). CDR3 DNA sequence: TGTGCCAGCAGCTTAGAAGTGGCGGGGACCCAGTACTTC. It is translated as CASSLEVAGTQYF.

The sample holds a few counts of this clonotype. The chain joins TRBV30 to TRBJ2-3, with D perhaps TRBD1 (6 bases). Germline CDR1 is GTSNPN and CDR2 is SVGIG (reference sequence). This CDR3 is built from 14 residues. The V end lost 0 bases, the J end lost 3 bases, and 10 bases lay between the germline ends. CDR3 amino acids: CAWSVQTGTDTQYF. The CDR3, as DNA: TGTGCCTGGAGTGTACAAACAGGGACAGATACGCAGTATTTT.

This clonotype was found many times. The chain uses TRBV11-2 and TRBJ2-1, with 8 nucleotides matching TRBD2. The junction had 12 bases not matched to a gene; V was cut back by 5 bases and J by 6 bases. CDR1 and CDR2 (germline): SGHAT, FQNNGV. The CDR3 extends over 16 amino acids. The CDR3 reads CASSRLGGRTLNEQFF. In nucleotides, the CDR3 is TGTGCCAGCAGCCGGTTAGGCGGGAGGACCCTCAATGAGCAGTTCTTC.

There are many counts of this clonotype. The chain couples TRBV20-1 to TRBJ2-3; 12 nucleotides align to TRBD2. The CDR3 extends over 19 amino acids. V lost 2 bases and J lost 5; bases outside the gene matches: 17. Germline V gives CDR1 DFQATT, CDR2 SNEGSKA (reference sequence). In nucleotides, the CDR3 is TGCAGTGCTAGACAACCTTATCGCCTAGCGGGAGGGCCCGAAGATACGCAGTATTTT. Residues: CSARQPYRLAGGPEDTQYF.

This clonotype was counted at least ten times. The J gene is TRBJ2-1, the V gene TRBV11-2; 8 nucleotides align to TRBD1. Germline CDR1 reads SGHAT; CDR2 reads FQNNGV. V shed 1 base, J shed 2 bases, and the junction held 4 bases outside the gene matches. The CDR3 is made up of 16 amino acids. DNA for the CDR3: TGTGCCAGCAGCTTAGCAGGACAGGGCACCTACAATGAGCAGTTCTTC. Translated: CASSLAGQGTYNEQFF.

This clonotype was counted at least ten times. The chain joins TRBV5-1 to TRBJ1-1, with no clear D. Between the trimmed V and J ends, which lost 0 bases and 4 bases, there was a span of 4 bases. Per germline, CDR1 SGHRS and CDR2 YFSETQ. This CDR3 is built from 12 residues. The CDR3 is CASSLESTEAFF. The CDR3 DNA is TGCGCCAGCAGCTTGGAGAGCACTGAAGCTTTCTTT.

This clonotype was observed a few times. The chain couples TRBV12-3 or TRBV12-4 to TRBJ2-5; D call uncertain. With 2 bases removed from V and 1 base from J, the gap between germline ends came to 11 bases. The CDR3 extends over 15 amino acids. CDR3 region: CASSLSRWGQETQYF. The CDR3 bases are TGTGCCAGCAGTTTAAGTCGATGGGGCCAAGAGACCCAGTACTTC.